The sequence of this TCR beta chain was determined in a study of tumor-infiltrating lymphocytes in primary liver carcinoma. Study background: Recorded tumor stage was T1-T3 N0M0, with diameters of about 4 to 11 cm.

Investigators took RNA and DNA out together from roughly 18-30 mg of unsorted bulk tissue. Patients carried chronic HBV infection without prior treatment. This clonotype was seen at least ten times. V dropped 5 bases and J dropped 0; count of bases not matched to a gene: 5. Per germline, CDR1 SGHVS and CDR2 FNYEAQ. The CDR3 consists of 17 residues. TCR beta cDNA was made from 400 to 500 ng total RNA with a constant-region primer. TCR beta libraries came from three nested multiplex PCR rounds using slightly modified ARM-PCR. Primers for the first two PCR rounds were TRBV1-TRBV30 forward primers and a C-beta reverse primer (roughly 10 cycles per round). TCRdb reprocessed the multiplex PCR reads via MiXCR and lists one record per CDR3 protein. The sample yields some 95,000 distinct CDR3 sequences, 65% to 70% seen once.

The chain recombines TRBV7-6 with TRBJ2-1, with 12 bases that match TRBD2. This receptor was identified in a man in his forties with primary liver carcinoma and hepatitis B virus infection. Material for sequencing was tumor-adjacent normal liver tissue. CDR3 in DNA: TGTGCCAGCAGCCTCCGACTAGCGGGAGCCTCCTACAATGAGCAGTTCTTC. Amino acids: CASSLRLAGASYNEQFF.